Listed here are 24 T cell receptor beta chains from one sample, sequenced in a study of cytomegalovirus exposure and HLA in healthy donors. PCR amplification relied on 60 Vbeta primers (plus 13 Jbeta primers). Sequenced by immunoSEQ multiplex PCR; TCRdb stores in-frame clones only, minus some. The sample yields about 130,000 clones, around 80% seen once. Sequenced sample: PBMCs. These receptors all stem from a woman in her forties or fifties in good health and CMV-seronegative.

CDR3 DNA sequence: TGTGCCAGCAGCTTAGCCCCACCCAGTGAGCAGTTCTTC. This encodes CASSLAPPSEQFF. The V and J genes are TRBV7-3 and TRBJ2-1, with unresolved D. V was cut by 2 bases and J by 9 bases, with 11 bases left in between. CDR1 is SGHTA, CDR2 FQGTGA, per germline. The CDR3 extends over 13 amino acids.

This clone was detected once. The gene calls are TRBV5-4 and TRBJ2-7, with 14 nucleotides matching TRBD2. This CDR3 has 19 residues. Germline V gene data show CDR1 as SGHNT and CDR2 as YYREEE (reference sequence). V shed 4 bases and J 2 bases; nucleotides not matched to a gene: 14. The CDR3, as DNA: TGTGCCAGCAGCGCATCGGGACTAGCGGGAGATGGGGTTCCCTACGAGCAGTACGTC. It yields the protein CASSASGLAGDGVPYEQYV.

The rearrangement uses TRBV19 and TRBJ2-3; a possible D gene is TRBD2 (5 bases). The CDR3 runs to 13 residues. Germline CDR1 is LNHDA and CDR2 is SQIVND (reference sequence). Trimming took 9 bases from V and 3 from J, leaving 13 bases between them. The CDR3, as DNA: TGTGCCAGCGAAACTCCGGGGACAGATACGCAGTATTTT. This gives the protein CASETPGTDTQYF.

The gene calls are TRBV9 and TRBJ2-3; 13 positions agree with TRBD2. The V segment lost 4 bases and the J segment 4 bases; nucleotides outside the gene matches: 6. The CDR3 is 16 residues long. Germline assignment: CDR1 SGDLS and CDR2 YYNGEE. The CDR3 sequence is CASSLLAGGPPDTQYF. DNA of the CDR3: TGTGCCAGCAGCCTACTAGCGGGAGGGCCCCCAGATACGCAGTATTTT.

The chain links TRBV2 to TRBJ1-1, with TRBD1 as a possible D gene (5 bases). This CDR3 contains 14 residues. The germline CDR1 and CDR2 sequences are SNHLY and FYNNEI. The V end was cut by 2 bases, the J end by 4 bases, with 11 bases between. In nucleotides, the CDR3 is TGTGCCAGCAGTGAATGGGGCTCGGGCACTGAAGCTTTCTTT. Amino acid sequence: CASSEWGSGTEAFF.

The chain recombines TRBV12-5 with TRBJ2-1, with 9 bases that match TRBD2. Germline V CDR1 and CDR2: LGHNT, FRNRAP. The ends lost 6 bases at V and 3 bases at J; junction bases unmatched: 6. The CDR3 sequence is 15 residues long. CDR3 protein: CASGLLAGRYNEQFF. CDR3 DNA: TGTGCTAGTGGGTTACTAGCGGGCCGCTACAATGAGCAGTTCTTC.

The genes are TRBV7-9 and TRBJ2-7, with a possible D match to TRBD2 (6 bases). The germline V gene has CDR1 SEHNR and CDR2 FQNEAQ (reference sequence). The CDR3 totals 15 residues. The V end lost 6 bases, the J end lost 2 bases, and 17 bases lay between the germline ends. CDR3 amino acids: CASSPGGQATYEQYF. For the CDR3, the DNA is TGTGCCAGCAGTCCAGGAGGGCAGGCGACCTACGAGCAGTACTTC.

V usage is TRBV6-1 and J usage is TRBJ2-1, with 10 bases matching TRBD1. Per germline, CDR1 MNHNS and CDR2 SASEGT. The length of the CDR3 is 15 residues. The V segment lost 6 bases and the J segment 2 bases; nucleotides outside the gene matches: 4. CDR3 amino acids: CASRDRGGTYNEQFF. Written as DNA, the CDR3 is TGTGCCAGCAGGGACAGGGGGGGGACCTACAATGAGCAGTTCTTC.

This sequence joins TRBV29-1 and TRBJ2-3; 7 nucleotides agree with TRBD2. V lost 7 bases to trimming and J lost 2 bases; unmatched junction nucleotides: 12. Germline CDR1 is SQVTM and CDR2 is ANQGSEA. The CDR3 extends over 15 amino acids. The CDR3 region has the DNA TGCAGCGGTTTCGGGGGGTTCGTCTCCACAGATACGCAGTATTTT. It is translated as CSGFGGFVSTDTQYF.

This clone was counted once. Other DNA sequences in the same sample also yield this CDR3. V is TRBV5-1 and J is TRBJ1-5; 8 positions agree with TRBD1. CDR3 size: 14 residues. Germline V gene sequence: CDR1 SGHRS, CDR2 YFSETQ. V was clipped by 0 bases and J by 4 bases; unmatched bases: 0. In DNA form, the CDR3 reads TGCGCCAGCAGCTTGGACAGGGGGAATCAGCCCCAGCATTTT. Its translation: CASSLDRGNQPQHF.

The chain links TRBV25-1 to TRBJ2-7; TRBD1 is a possible D gene (7 bases). Germline values: CDR1 MGHDK, CDR2 SYGVNS. This CDR3 spans 13 amino acids. The V gene lost 6 bases and the J gene lost 7 bases, with 16 bases spanning the gap. In DNA form, the CDR3 reads TGTGCCAGCAGCAGGGGGGCCAGCGGGGAGCAGTACTTC. It codes for CASSRGASGEQYF.

With respect to this clone: A read error may account for a junction end that differs from germline. This CDR3 is CASSYSPTGINYGYPF. DNA of the CDR3: TGTGCCAGCAGTTACTCCCCGACAGGGATAAACTATGGCTACCCCTTC. The chain is built from TRBV6-5 and TRBJ1-2, with 7 bases lining up with TRBD1. CDR1 and CDR2 from the germline V gene are MNHEY and SVGAGI. CDR3 length: 16 amino acids.

This clone was seen a few times. The rearrangement joins TRBV7-3 to TRBJ1-1; 8 nucleotides align to TRBD1. The J segment lost 1 base and the V segment lost 5 bases, leaving 6 bases of the junction unmatched. The CDR3 covers 15 residues. Germline-derived CDR1 and CDR2 are SGHTA and FQGTGA. In DNA, the CDR3 is TGTGCCAGCAGCCCCTTCGGACAGGGGAACACTGAAGCTTTCTTT. As protein: CASSPFGQGNTEAFF. The variable domain in full, completed from reference TRBV7-3 and TRBJ1-1, reads GAGVSQTPSNKVTEKGKYVELRCDPISGHTALYWYRQSLGQGPEFLIYFQGTGAADDSGLPNDRFFAVRPEGSVSTLKIQRTERGDSAVYLCASSPFGQGNTEAFFGQGTRLTVV.

This chain links TRBV28 with TRBJ2-2, with a possible D match to TRBD2 (6 bases). The CDR3 sequence is 15 residues long. The V end lost 1 base, the J end lost 5 bases, and 11 bases lay between the germline ends. Germline V lookup: CDR1 MDHEN, CDR2 SYDVKM. CDR3 DNA sequence: TGTGCCAGCAGTTTATACCAAGGGAGGACCGGGGAGCTGTTTTTT. It is translated as CASSLYQGRTGELFF.

The chain carries TRBV30 and TRBJ1-1; tentative D call: TRBD1 (6 bases). Per germline, CDR1 GTSNPN and CDR2 SVGIG (reference sequence). V dropped 5 bases and J dropped 3 bases, with 22 bases sitting between them. There are 16 residues in the CDR3. Written as DNA, the CDR3 is TGTGCCTGGGTAGGAATTTCGGGGGGCGCCGACACTGAAGCTTTCTTT. Its translation is CAWVGISGGADTEAFF.

The chain joins TRBV7-8 to TRBJ1-5; D possibly corresponds to TRBD1 (6 bases). Deletions cut 0 bases from V and 2 bases from J, with 17 bases between. The length of the CDR3 is 18 residues. Germline V gene lookup returns CDR1 SGHVS and CDR2 FQNEAQ. CDR3 protein: CASSLAPRGGDRNQPQHF. The CDR3 DNA follows: TGTGCCAGCAGCTTAGCGCCGAGAGGGGGAGATCGCAATCAGCCCCAGCATTTT.

A few counts support this clone. The genes are TRBV5-1 and TRBJ1-1; a weak D match, TRBD1 (5 bases). Between the trimmed V and J ends, which lost 0 bases and 4 bases, there was a span of 13 bases. Germline-derived CDR1 and CDR2 are SGHRS and YFSETQ. The CDR3 consists of 15 residues. The CDR3 loop is CASSLAQGRITEAFF. In DNA form, the CDR3 reads TGCGCCAGCAGCTTGGCCCAGGGTAGGATCACTGAAGCTTTCTTT. Variable domain in full (rest from reference TRBV5-1 and TRBJ1-1): KAGVTQTPRYLIKTRGQQVTLSCSPISGHRSVSWYQQTPGQGLQFLFEYFSETQRNKGNFPGRFSGRQFSNSRSEMNVSTLELGDSALYLCASSLAQGRITEAFFGQGTRLTVV.

The gene calls are TRBV5-1 and TRBJ2-1, with TRBD2 matching 9 bases. Germline lookup yields CDR1 SGHRS and CDR2 YFSETQ. The CDR3 contains 13 residues. V trimming: 4 bases; J trimming: 14 bases; junction bases outside the gene matches: 10. The CDR3 region has the DNA TGCGCCAGCAGCAGCCGAGGGGGCGGGAGGGAGTTCTTC. Protein product: CASSSRGGGREFF. The full variable domain, its missing parts supplied by reference TRBV5-1 and TRBJ2-1, is KAGVTQTPRYLIKTRGQQVTLSCSPISGHRSVSWYQQTPGQGLQFLFEYFSETQRNKGNFPGRFSGRQFSNSRSEMNVSTLELGDSALYLCASSSRGGGREFFGPGTRLTVL.

The chain has TRBV28 and TRBJ1-5; D not resolved. From germline, CDR1 is MDHEN and CDR2 SYDVKM. This CDR3 spans 13 amino acids. V was clipped by 3 bases and J by 6 bases, with 9 bases between them. The CDR3 protein is CASSFTGSQPQHF. CDR3 bases: TGTGCCAGCAGTTTTACGGGGAGTCAGCCCCAGCATTTT.

This chain links TRBV21-1 with TRBJ2-7; the table's D call of TRBD2 was not tested on the DNA. TRBV21-1 is a documented pseudogene. The CDR3 sequence is 16 residues long. The CDR3 sequence is CASSRGGGSGLGEQYV. The CDR3 DNA reads as TGTGCCAGCAGCCGAGGGGGGGGGTCGGGGTTGGGCGAGCAGTACGTC.

Only a few counts were recorded for this clone. The CDR3 DNA reads as TGTGCCAGCAGCGTAGCCTTGGGACAGGGGGCGCGAAGTGAGCAGTTCTTC. Amino acid sequence: CASSVALGQGARSEQFF. The chain links TRBV9 to TRBJ2-1; 12 nucleotides line up with TRBD1. The CDR3 is 17 residues long. Per germline, CDR1 SGDLS and CDR2 YYNGEE. V was clipped by 0 bases and J by 9 bases; unmatched bases: 10.

This clone was counted between two and nine times. The chain carries TRBV25-1 and TRBJ2-3; possible D gene TRBD1, 7 bases. V dropped 1 base and J dropped 3 bases, with 17 bases sitting between them. The germline V gene has CDR1 MGHDK and CDR2 SYGVNS. The CDR3 totals 17 residues. Here the CDR3 DNA reads TGTGCCAGCAGTGAATCCGGGGCAGGGGGGATTACAGATACGCAGTATTTT. Translating gives CASSESGAGGITDTQYF.

The chain joins TRBV9 to TRBJ2-1; TRBD2 matches at 8 bases. V dropped 0 bases and J dropped 10; count of bases not matched to a gene: 12. Germline V gene lookup returns CDR1 SGDLS and CDR2 YYNGEE. This CDR3 contains 16 residues. The CDR3 sequence: CASSVEGSGKVKEQFF. CDR3 DNA sequence: TGTGCCAGCAGCGTAGAAGGTAGCGGGAAGGTAAAGGAGCAGTTCTTC. Full variable domain (missing parts from reference TRBV9 and TRBJ2-1): DSGVTQTPKHLITATGQRVTLRCSPRSGDLSVYWYQQSLDQGLQFLIQYYNGEERAKGNILERFSAQQFPDLHSELNLSSLELGDSALYFCASSVEGSGKVKEQFFGPGTRLTVL.

The V and J genes are TRBV5-1 and TRBJ1-5, with D possibly TRBD1 on 5 matching bases. CDR1 and CDR2 (germline): SGHRS, YFSETQ. The CDR3 loop spans 14 amino acids. V was clipped by 1 base and J by 6 bases, with 11 bases between them. CDR3: CASSLSGLSQPQHF. In DNA form, the CDR3 reads TGCGCCAGCAGCTTGTCAGGGTTGAGTCAGCCCCAGCATTTT.